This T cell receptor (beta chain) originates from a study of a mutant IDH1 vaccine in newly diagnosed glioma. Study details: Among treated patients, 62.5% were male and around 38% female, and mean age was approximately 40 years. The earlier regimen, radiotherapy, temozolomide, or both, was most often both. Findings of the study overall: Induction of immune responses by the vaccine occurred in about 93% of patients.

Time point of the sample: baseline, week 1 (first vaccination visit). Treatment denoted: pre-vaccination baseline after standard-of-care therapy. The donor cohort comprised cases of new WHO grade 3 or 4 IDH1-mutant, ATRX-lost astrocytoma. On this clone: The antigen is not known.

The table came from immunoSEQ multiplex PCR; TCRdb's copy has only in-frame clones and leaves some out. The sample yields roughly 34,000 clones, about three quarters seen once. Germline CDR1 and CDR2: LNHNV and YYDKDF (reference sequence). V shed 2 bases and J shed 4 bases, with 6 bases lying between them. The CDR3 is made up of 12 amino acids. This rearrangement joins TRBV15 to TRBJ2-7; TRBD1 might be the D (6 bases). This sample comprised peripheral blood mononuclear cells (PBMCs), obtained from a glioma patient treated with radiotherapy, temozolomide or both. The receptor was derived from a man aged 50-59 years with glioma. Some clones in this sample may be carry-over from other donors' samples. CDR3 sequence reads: CATSRTGYEQYF. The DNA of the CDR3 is TGTGCCACCAGCAGAACAGGGTACGAGCAGTACTTC.